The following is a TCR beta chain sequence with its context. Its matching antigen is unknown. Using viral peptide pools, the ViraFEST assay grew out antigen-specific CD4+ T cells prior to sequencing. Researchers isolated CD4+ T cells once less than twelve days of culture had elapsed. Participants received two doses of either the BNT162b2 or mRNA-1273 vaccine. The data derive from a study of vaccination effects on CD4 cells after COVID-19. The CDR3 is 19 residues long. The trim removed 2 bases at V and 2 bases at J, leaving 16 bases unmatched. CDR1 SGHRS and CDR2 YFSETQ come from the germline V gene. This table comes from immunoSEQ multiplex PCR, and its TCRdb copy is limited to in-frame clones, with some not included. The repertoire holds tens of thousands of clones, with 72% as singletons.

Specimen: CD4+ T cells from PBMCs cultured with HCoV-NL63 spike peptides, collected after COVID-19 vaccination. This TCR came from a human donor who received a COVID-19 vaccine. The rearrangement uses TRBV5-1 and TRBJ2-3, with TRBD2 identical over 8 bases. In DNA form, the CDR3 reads TGCGCCAGCAGCTTCATCCCCCCACCAAGCGGGGGCTTCACAGATACGCAGTATTTT. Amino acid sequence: CASSFIPPPSGGFTDTQYF.